Listed below are T cell receptor beta chains from one sample, sequenced in a study of T cell responses to AZD1222 COVID-19 vaccine. The table came from immunoSEQ multiplex PCR; TCRdb's copy has only in-frame clones and leaves some out. The sample lists 99,000 or so clones, more than 70% occurring once. The material was peripheral blood, obtained on day 0 of AZD1222 vaccination. These receptors all stem from an adult in good health. CDR3s include the opening cysteine and the closing phenylalanine or tryptophan. The order of the fields is D gene, V gene, clone size, J gene, CDR3 DNA, CDR3 protein. D genes are given only for firm matches. Size is omitted from some rows. Given values are once, few, many or a class for expanded clones.

.,TRBV9,.,TRBJ2-7,TGTGCCAGCAGCGTAGACGGATACGAGCAGTACTTC,CASSVDGYEQYF
.,TRBV15,.,TRBJ1-3,TGTGCCACCAGCAGAGGAGAGGGGCTAGTTGGAAACACCATATATTTT,CATSRGEGLVGNTIYF
.,TRBV28,.,TRBJ1-5,TGTGCCAGCAGCCTGGTTGTCGATCAGCCCCAGCATTTT,CASSLVVDQPQHF
.,TRBV5-1,.,TRBJ2-5,TGCGCCAAACTTAACCGGGACGGACCACGGAAGACCCAGTACTTC,CAKLNRDGPRKTQYF
TRBD2,TRBV14,.,TRBJ2-1,TGTGCCAGCAGCCAAAAATCCGGGACTAGCGGGAGAGGTTTGAACAATGAGCAGTTCTTC,CASSQKSGTSGRGLNNEQFF
.,TRBV5-8,.,TRBJ2-3,TGTGCCAGCAGCTTGACCCGGGCAACACGCACAGATACGCAGTATTTT,CASSLTRATRTDTQYF
TRBD2,TRBV6-5,.,TRBJ2-7,TGTGCCAGCAGGGTTAGCGGGCCCCACGAGCAGTACTTC,CASRVSGPHEQYF
.,TRBV19,.,TRBJ1-2,TGTGCCAGTAGCTGGACAGCCGTCTATGGCTACACCTTC,CASSWTAVYGYTF
.,TRBV2,.,TRBJ1-1,TGTGCCAGCAGTAGTTGGGGCGGCACTGAAGCTTTCTTT,CASSSWGGTEAFF
.,TRBV2,once,TRBJ1-5,TGTGCCAGCAGACCCGATAGCAATCAGCCCCAGCATTTT,CASRPDSNQPQHF
.,TRBV28,once,TRBJ2-7,TGTGCCAGCAAATCGCCGCAGGGGGGCGTTGTGTACGAGCAGTACTTC,CASKSPQGGVVYEQYF
TRBD1,TRBV2,.,TRBJ1-6,TGTGCCACCTCCCCACAGGGGTCCTATAATTCACCCCTCCACTTT,CATSPQGSYNSPLHF
TRBD1,TRBV29-1,.,TRBJ1-1,TGCAGCGTTGGTGGGACAGGGTGGGTCACTGAAGCTTTCTTT,CSVGGTGWVTEAFF
.,TRBV10-3,.,TRBJ2-7,TGTGCCATCAGTGGGGGGCAGGGCTTCGAGCAGTACTTC,CAISGGQGFEQYF
TRBD1,TRBV27,.,TRBJ1-4,TGTGCCAGCAGTCTACGGACAGGAGGTAATGAAAAACTGTTTTTT,CASSLRTGGNEKLFF
.,TRBV2,.,TRBJ1-1,TGTGCCAGCAGTGAAGACAGGGTAAGAACTGAAGCTTTCTTT,CASSEDRVRTEAFF
TRBD1,TRBV29-1,once,TRBJ1-4,TGCAGCGTCCGACAGGGGAGTAATGAAAAACTGTTTTTT,CSVRQGSNEKLFF
.,TRBV3-1/TRBV3-2,.,TRBJ1-2,TGTGCTAGCAGCCAAGTAGGGGGAGGCTACACCTTC,CASSQVGGGYTF
TRBD2,TRBV28,.,TRBJ2-1,TGTGCCAGCAGTCCACTCCTCGGACTAGCGGGAGACCAGCAGTTCTTC,CASSPLLGLAGDQQFF
.,TRBV5-1,.,TRBJ1-6,TGCGCCAGCAGCTTGGAATCCCCAGGGAGCTCCTATAATTCACCCCTCCACTTT,CASSLESPGSSYNSPLHF
.,TRBV7-8,.,TRBJ1-3,TGTGCCAGCAGCTTAGAGAGGGGAATTGGAAACACCATATATTTT,CASSLERGIGNTIYF
.,TRBV6-5,.,TRBJ2-7,TGTGCCAGCAGTTACGACTTTAGGAGAGACGAGCAGTACTTC,CASSYDFRRDEQYF
TRBD2,TRBV29-1,.,TRBJ2-1,TGCAGCGTCTCAGGGACTAGCGGTAACTCCTACAATGAGCAGTTCTTC,CSVSGTSGNSYNEQFF
TRBD1,TRBV7-3,.,TRBJ1-1,TGTGCCAGCAGCCGACAGGGGAACACTGAAGCTTTCTTT,CASSRQGNTEAFF
TRBD2,TRBV7-8,.,TRBJ2-1,TGTGCCAGCAGCCCCTTCCTAGCGGGGTCTCTAGGCAATGAGCAGTTCTTC,CASSPFLAGSLGNEQFF
TRBD1,TRBV11-2,.,TRBJ2-7,TGTGCCAGCAGCCGACCGGGACAGGGGTACGAGCAGTACTTC,CASSRPGQGYEQYF
TRBD2,TRBV24-1,.,TRBJ2-2,TGTGCCACCAGTGCCCCCGCTAGCGGGAGAACGTACACCGGGGAGCTGTTTTTT,CATSAPASGRTYTGELFF
TRBD1,TRBV7-2,.,TRBJ2-5,TGTGCCAGCAGCTTATCTAGGGGGCGGCTGGCTCAAGAGACCCAGTACTTC,CASSLSRGRLAQETQYF
TRBD1,TRBV6-2/TRBV6-3,.,TRBJ1-5,TGTGCCAGCAGCCATACAGGGGGCAATCAGCCCCAGCATTTT,CASSHTGGNQPQHF
.,TRBV14,.,TRBJ1-5,TGTGCCAGCAGCCAAGGATTAAATCAGCCCCAGCATTTT,CASSQGLNQPQHF
.,TRBV5-6,.,TRBJ1-2,TGTGCCAGCAGCAGGGAGGGACGAGACTATGGCTACACCTTC,CASSREGRDYGYTF
.,TRBV7-2,few,TRBJ2-2,TGTGCCAGCAGCCCCGTCCAGGGGTGGGTTACCGGGGAGCTGTTTTTT,CASSPVQGWVTGELFF
TRBD1,TRBV7-8,.,TRBJ2-7,TGTGCCAGCAGCTTAGAGGCAGGGTACAGGGGCGAGCAGTACTTC,CASSLEAGYRGEQYF
TRBD2,TRBV5-1,.,TRBJ2-3,TGCGCCAGCAGCTTTGGGGGGGCCCTAGCGGGCCGCACAGATACGCAGTATTTT,CASSFGGALAGRTDTQYF
.,TRBV5-6,.,TRBJ2-5,TGTGCCAGCAGTTACGGACGGGAGACCCAGTACTTC,CASSYGRETQYF
.,TRBV6-5,.,TRBJ1-1,TGTGCCAGCAGTTACTCGCTCAGATTGAACACTGAAGCTTTCTTT,CASSYSLRLNTEAFF
.,TRBV30,.,TRBJ1-4,TGTGCCTGGAGTACGGGGGCGAATGAAAAACTGTTTTTT,CAWSTGANEKLFF
.,TRBV11-2,.,TRBJ1-1,TGTGCCAGCAGCACGCTGAACACTGAAGCTTTCTTT,CASSTLNTEAFF
.,TRBV28,.,TRBJ2-5,TGTGCCAGCAGCCAGGGGGGGCAAGAGACCCAGTACTTC,CASSQGGQETQYF
TRBD2,TRBV7-2,.,TRBJ2-3,TGTGCCAGCAGCACGGGACTAGCGGGAGGCCAGGAGTATTTT,CASSTGLAGGQEYF
.,TRBV9,once,TRBJ1-2,TGTGCCAGCAGCGTAGCCAATTACAACTATGGCTACACCTTC,CASSVANYNYGYTF
.,TRBV3-1/TRBV3-2,.,TRBJ2-5,TGTGCCAGCAGCCAAGTTGGGGAGACCCAGTACTTC,CASSQVGETQYF